Listed below are T cell receptor beta chains from one sample, sequenced in a study of T cell responses to AZD1222 COVID-19 vaccine. Sequencing was performed with immunoSEQ multiplex PCR; in TCRdb, only in-frame clones are kept and a portion is missing. The table records around 83,000 clones, roughly 82% of them present only once. This material consisted of peripheral blood, taken on day 0 of AZD1222 vaccination. All receptors derive from an adult in good health. The CDR3 runs from the conserved cysteine through the conserved F or W. Fields, in order: D gene, clone size, V gene, J gene, CDR3 protein, CDR3 DNA. A D gene is named only where the DNA matches it firmly. Where a row states a size, it is once, few, many or the class of an expanded clone; other rows omit it.

D gene: -; clone size: -; V gene: TRBV5-1; J gene: TRBJ2-6; CDR3 protein: CASSLEVGPVLGANVLTF; CDR3 DNA: TGCGCCAGCAGCTTGGAGGTAGGCCCAGTGTTGGGGGCCAACGTCCTGACTTTC
D gene: TRBD1; clone size: -; V gene: TRBV29-1; J gene: TRBJ2-7; CDR3 protein: CSALGGTGYYEQYF; CDR3 DNA: TGCAGCGCCCTGGGTGGGACAGGGTACTACGAGCAGTACTTC
D gene: -; clone size: -; V gene: TRBV5-6; J gene: TRBJ1-1; CDR3 protein: CASISPMGMNTEAFF; CDR3 DNA: TGTGCCAGCATATCTCCAATGGGGATGAACACTGAAGCTTTCTTT
D gene: -; clone size: -; V gene: TRBV7-6; J gene: TRBJ2-2; CDR3 protein: CASTWTNLNTGELFF; CDR3 DNA: TGTGCCAGCACCTGGACTAACCTGAACACCGGGGAGCTGTTTTTT
D gene: -; clone size: once; V gene: TRBV18; J gene: TRBJ1-2; CDR3 protein: CASSPGARNYGYTF; CDR3 DNA: TGTGCCAGCTCCCCTGGGGCGCGGAACTATGGCTACACCTTC
D gene: -; clone size: -; V gene: TRBV7-3; J gene: TRBJ2-7; CDR3 protein: CASSFGGSGYEQYF; CDR3 DNA: TGTGCCAGCAGCTTTGGGGGGAGCGGCTACGAGCAGTACTTC
D gene: TRBD2; clone size: -; V gene: TRBV9; J gene: TRBJ2-3; CDR3 protein: CASNSGRLTDTQYF; CDR3 DNA: TGTGCCAGCAATAGCGGGAGACTCACAGATACGCAGTATTTT
D gene: TRBD1; clone size: -; V gene: TRBV9; J gene: TRBJ1-2; CDR3 protein: CASSEGQNYGYTF; CDR3 DNA: TGTGCCAGCAGCGAGGGACAGAACTATGGCTACACCTTC
D gene: -; clone size: -; V gene: TRBV7-6; J gene: TRBJ2-7; CDR3 protein: CASSLFGSYEQYF; CDR3 DNA: TGTGCCAGCAGCTTATTTGGCAGCTACGAGCAGTACTTC
D gene: -; clone size: -; V gene: TRBV18; J gene: TRBJ2-3; CDR3 protein: CASSPPGDTQYF; CDR3 DNA: TGTGCCAGCTCACCACCGGGAGATACGCAGTATTTT
D gene: -; clone size: -; V gene: TRBV29-1; J gene: TRBJ2-7; CDR3 protein: CSTRDSGEQYF; CDR3 DNA: TGCAGCACGCGGGATTCCGGCGAGCAGTACTTC
D gene: -; clone size: -; V gene: TRBV11-2; J gene: TRBJ2-5; CDR3 protein: CASSLGQGNSETQYF; CDR3 DNA: TGTGCCAGCAGCTTGGGGCAGGGGAATAGCGAGACCCAGTACTTC
D gene: -; clone size: -; V gene: TRBV28; J gene: TRBJ1-2; CDR3 protein: CASSPPTGRRDYGYTF; CDR3 DNA: TGTGCCAGCAGTCCACCAACAGGGCGCAGGGACTATGGCTACACCTTC
D gene: TRBD2; clone size: -; V gene: TRBV5-1; J gene: TRBJ2-2; CDR3 protein: CASSFRTGTTNTGELFF; CDR3 DNA: TGCGCCAGCAGCTTTCGTACCGGGACTACGAACACCGGGGAGCTGTTTTTT
D gene: TRBD2; clone size: -; V gene: TRBV7-3; J gene: TRBJ2-1; CDR3 protein: CASSLTSRTSGIISYNEQFF; CDR3 DNA: TGTGCCAGCAGCTTAACGTCCCGGACTAGCGGGATTATATCCTACAATGAGCAGTTCTTC
D gene: TRBD1; clone size: -; V gene: TRBV11-3; J gene: TRBJ2-7; CDR3 protein: CASSPTGTGSYEQYF; CDR3 DNA: TGTGCCAGCAGCCCCACCGGGACAGGGAGCTACGAGCAGTACTTC
D gene: -; clone size: once; V gene: TRBV30; J gene: TRBJ2-7; CDR3 protein: CAWSPGGRYEQYF; CDR3 DNA: TGTGCCTGGAGTCCGGGGGGCAGGTACGAGCAGTACTTC
D gene: TRBD2; clone size: -; V gene: TRBV9; J gene: TRBJ2-6; CDR3 protein: CASSVSLKTSGRGGANVLTF; CDR3 DNA: TGTGCCAGCAGCGTCTCCCTGAAGACTAGCGGGAGGGGCGGGGCCAACGTCCTGACTTTC
D gene: TRBD1; clone size: -; V gene: TRBV19; J gene: TRBJ1-1; CDR3 protein: CASSIGQGYTEAFF; CDR3 DNA: TGTGCCAGTAGTATCGGACAGGGTTACACTGAAGCTTTCTTT
D gene: TRBD2; clone size: -; V gene: TRBV29-1; J gene: TRBJ2-3; CDR3 protein: CSVKGLAGITDTQYF; CDR3 DNA: TGCAGCGTTAAGGGACTAGCGGGGATCACAGATACGCAGTATTTT
D gene: TRBD1; clone size: -; V gene: TRBV9; J gene: TRBJ2-1; CDR3 protein: CASSVVSDRGREQFF; CDR3 DNA: TGTGCCAGCAGCGTAGTATCGGACAGGGGGCGGGAGCAGTTCTTC
D gene: -; clone size: -; V gene: TRBV6-1; J gene: TRBJ2-7; CDR3 protein: CASSEGGGPAYEQYF; CDR3 DNA: TGTGCCAGCAGTGAAGGGGGCGGGCCGGCCTACGAGCAGTACTTC
D gene: -; clone size: -; V gene: TRBV7-6; J gene: TRBJ2-3; CDR3 protein: CASSSKPRGAFTDTQYF; CDR3 DNA: TGTGCCAGCAGCTCCAAACCTCGGGGGGCCTTCACAGATACGCAGTATTTT
D gene: -; clone size: -; V gene: TRBV4-2; J gene: TRBJ1-5; CDR3 protein: CASSQDGGARNQPQHF; CDR3 DNA: TGTGCCAGCAGCCAAGATGGAGGGGCGCGGAATCAGCCCCAGCATTTT
D gene: -; clone size: -; V gene: TRBV3-1/TRBV3-2; J gene: TRBJ2-4; CDR3 protein: CASSPRAGATKNIQYF; CDR3 DNA: TGTGCCAGCAGCCCCCGGGCAGGGGCTACCAAAAACATTCAGTACTTC
D gene: TRBD1; clone size: -; V gene: TRBV3-1/TRBV3-2; J gene: TRBJ1-4; CDR3 protein: CASSYYGTGGEEKLFF; CDR3 DNA: TGTGCCAGCAGCTACTATGGGACAGGGGGGGAAGAAAAACTGTTTTTT
D gene: TRBD2; clone size: -; V gene: TRBV27; J gene: TRBJ2-7; CDR3 protein: CASSSQSSGAHSYEQYF; CDR3 DNA: TGTGCCAGCAGTTCCCAATCTAGCGGGGCCCACTCCTACGAGCAGTACTTC
D gene: -; clone size: -; V gene: TRBV27; J gene: TRBJ1-6; CDR3 protein: CASTVGTYNSPLHF; CDR3 DNA: TGTGCCAGCACCGTGGGTACCTATAATTCACCCCTCCACTTT
D gene: -; clone size: -; V gene: TRBV5-1; J gene: TRBJ1-1; CDR3 protein: CASSSYSRDKNTEAFF; CDR3 DNA: TGCGCCAGCAGTTCCTACAGCCGGGACAAGAACACTGAAGCTTTCTTT
D gene: -; clone size: -; V gene: TRBV19; J gene: TRBJ1-4; CDR3 protein: CASSARGQFEKLFF; CDR3 DNA: TGTGCCAGTAGTGCGAGGGGTCAATTTGAAAAACTGTTTTTT
D gene: TRBD1; clone size: once; V gene: TRBV30; J gene: TRBJ2-1; CDR3 protein: CAWNSGQVLGAEQFF; CDR3 DNA: TGTGCCTGGAATTCTGGACAGGTCCTCGGAGCTGAGCAGTTCTTC